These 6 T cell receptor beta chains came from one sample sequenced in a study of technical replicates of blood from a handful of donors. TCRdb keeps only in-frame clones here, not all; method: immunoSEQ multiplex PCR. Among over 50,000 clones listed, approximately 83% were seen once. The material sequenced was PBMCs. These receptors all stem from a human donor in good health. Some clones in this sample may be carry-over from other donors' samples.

CDR3 DNA: TGTGCCATCACCACAGGTTACGAGCAGTACTTC. Translating it yields CAITTGYEQYF. The gene calls are TRBV10-3 and TRBJ2-7; TRBD1 might be the D (5 bases). V gave up 7 bases and J gave up 4 bases, with 8 bases separating them. The CDR3 is 11 amino acids. Germline values: CDR1 ENHRY, CDR2 SYGVKD.

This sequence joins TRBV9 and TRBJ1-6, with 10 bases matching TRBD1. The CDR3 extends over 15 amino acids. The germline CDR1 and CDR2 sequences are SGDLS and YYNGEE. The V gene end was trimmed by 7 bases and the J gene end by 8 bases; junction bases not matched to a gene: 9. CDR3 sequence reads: CASSRTGTGDSPLHF. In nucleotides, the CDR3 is TGTGCCAGCTCCCGGACCGGGACAGGGGATTCACCCCTCCACTTT.

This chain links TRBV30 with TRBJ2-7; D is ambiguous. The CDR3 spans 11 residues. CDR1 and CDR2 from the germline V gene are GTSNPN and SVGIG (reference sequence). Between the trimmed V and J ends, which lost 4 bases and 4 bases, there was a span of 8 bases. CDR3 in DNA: TGTGCCTGGAAAGAGAGTTACGAGCAGTACTTC. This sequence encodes CAWKESYEQYF.

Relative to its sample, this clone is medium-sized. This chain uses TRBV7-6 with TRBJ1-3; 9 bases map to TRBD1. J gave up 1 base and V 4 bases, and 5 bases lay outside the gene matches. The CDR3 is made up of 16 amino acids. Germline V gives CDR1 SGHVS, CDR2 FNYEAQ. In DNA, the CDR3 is TGTGCCAGCAGCTCCGAACAGGGGGCTTCTGGAAACACCATATATTTT. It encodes CASSSEQGASGNTIYF. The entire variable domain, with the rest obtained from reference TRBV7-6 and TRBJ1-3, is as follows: GAGVSQSPRYKVTKRGQDVALRCDPISGHVSLYWYRQALGQGPEFLTYFNYEAQQDKSGLPNDRFSAERPEGSISTLTIQRTEQRDSAMYRCASSSEQGASGNTIYFGEGSWLTVV.

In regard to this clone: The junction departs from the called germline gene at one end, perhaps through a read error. The CDR3 DNA reads as TGTGCCAGCAGCTTAGGCCCCAGCGGCTCTCGGGCCAACGTCCTGACTTTC. Amino acids: CASSLGPSGSRANVLTF. This chain links TRBV11-2 with TRBJ2-6, with a weak D call TRBD2 (5 bases). Germline V gene lookup returns CDR1 SGHAT and CDR2 FQNNGV. CDR3 length: 17 amino acids.

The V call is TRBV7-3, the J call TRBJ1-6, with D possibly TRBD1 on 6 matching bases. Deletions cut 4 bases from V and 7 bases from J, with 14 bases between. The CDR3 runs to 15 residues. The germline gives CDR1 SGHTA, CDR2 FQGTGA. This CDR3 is CASSSSWGLNSPLHF. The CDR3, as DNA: TGTGCCAGCAGCTCGTCGTGGGGGCTCAATTCACCCCTCCACTTT.